A selection of T cell receptor beta chains follows, all from one sample in a study of molecular identifiers for immune sequencing clone quantification. TCRdb reanalysed the PCR reads using MiXCR and keeps one entry per CDR3 protein. This repertoire shows nearly 650,000 distinct CDR3 sequences, around 25% found once; its top ten account for about 0.84%. The sample taken for sequencing was naive CD8+ T cells from blood, with Jurkat cell RNA spiked in. The receptors stem from a human donor in good health. Some libraries in this study had Jurkat cell RNA spiked in. The conserved cysteine and the conserved F or W are not part of the CDR3 here. The size field is filled for only some rows; it gives once, few, many or a size class.

v_call	j_call	clone_size	cdr3_aa
TRBV27	TRBJ2-7	.	ASIWRAGEVYEQY
TRBV2	TRBJ1-1	many	ASSEGGAF
TRBV7-9	TRBJ2-7	many	ASSSAWGEYYEQY
TRBV6-5	TRBJ2-2	.	ASSYSGWETQTGELF
TRBV27	TRBJ2-2	many	ASSISPGELF
TRBV12-3/TRBV12-4	TRBJ2-1	.	ASSLGPSGGAFNEQF
TRBV28	TRBJ2-3	many	ASSLGSGTPTDTQY
TRBV7-9	TRBJ2-3	many	ASSTQDSHTDTQY
TRBV28	TRBJ2-7	many	ASSLDTNYEQY
TRBV7-3	TRBJ2-3	few	ASSLGYRTTDTQY
TRBV6-5	TRBJ2-5	many	ASSYEAGGLQSETQY
TRBV7-9	TRBJ2-5	.	ASGYFGTLEATQY
TRBV28	TRBJ2-7	few	ASTPRQGRVTYEQY
TRBV11-1	TRBJ2-7	.	ASSSMTGTYEQY
TRBV4-3	TRBJ2-7	.	ASSQNVGAGGNEQY
TRBV4-1	TRBJ1-3	.	ASSQDSRTDFSGNTIY
TRBV9	TRBJ1-6	.	ASSATGTVNSPLH
TRBV4-3	TRBJ1-2	many	ASSPGQAVYGYT
TRBV5-1	TRBJ2-7	many	ASSLAAGVGEQY
TRBV7-2	TRBJ1-4	many	ASSWLGLF
TRBV9	TRBJ1-2	many	ASTLTGGGYGYT
TRBV10-3	TRBJ2-5	.	AISASPGVVAPQY
TRBV5-1	TRBJ2-5	many	ASSLEFGEETQY
TRBV11-2	TRBJ1-1	few	ASSTPAGTDTMNTEAF
TRBV14	TRBJ2-7	few	ASSQELAGAYEQY
TRBV7-6	TRBJ2-3	many	ASSSQGAFTDTQY
TRBV9	TRBJ2-3	many	ASSGHSGGQFTDTQY
TRBV11-3	TRBJ2-3	many	ASSLDHSGGTDTQY
TRBV5-4	TRBJ2-7	many	ASSERLAGSFGEQY
TRBV6-1	TRBJ1-1	.	ASSEFSMRRDPVEAF
TRBV10-3	TRBJ2-3	.	AISLDLPATQY
TRBV10-1	TRBJ2-3	few	ASSESLATQY
TRBV7-9	TRBJ1-1	.	ASSFGSPANTAAI
TRBV27	TRBJ2-7	.	ARRPELAVYQQY
TRBV6-2/TRBV6-3	TRBJ2-2	.	ASREGLAGETGELF
TRBV29-1	TRBJ2-5	.	SVGDDRGAFTETQY
TRBV28	TRBJ1-4	many	ASSQPETNEKLF
TRBV25-1	TRBJ2-7	many	ASSEYGGTYEQY
TRBV14	TRBJ2-7	once	ASSQDFASGGTLSYGQY
TRBV7-6	TRBJ2-2	.	ASKHRTETGELF
TRBV6-5	TRBJ2-7	.	ASRTQTGTFYEQY
TRBV28	TRBJ2-7	many	ASKRYRGPSEQY
TRBV13	TRBJ2-7	many	ASSSEGQGSRLQY
TRBV4-1	TRBJ2-7	.	ASSQEPLSRYEQY
TRBV10-3	TRBJ2-5	few	AISSPTETQETQY